A selection of T cell receptor beta chains follows, all from one sample in a study of CD8 T cells in ankylosing spondylitis. TCRdb redid the calling of the 5' RACE reads with MiXCR, one entry per CDR3 protein. The sample contains about 250,000 distinct CDR3 sequences, 32% of which appear only once. Source material: blood, either unsorted or a sorted T cell fraction (not recorded which). Receptors originate from a male donor with ankylosing spondylitis or in good health (not recorded which). The CDR3 runs from the conserved cysteine through the conserved F or W. A D gene is named only where the DNA matches it firmly. Not all rows give a size; the values are once, few, many and, for expanded clones, a class.

>few|TRBV6-1|TRBJ1-2|14|TRBD1
TGTGCCAGCAGCCAACAGGGGCCTAACTATGGCTACACCTTC
CASSQQGPNYGYTF
>-|TRBV9|TRBJ2-7|13|-
TGTGCCAGCAGCGTATCGCCCTCCTACGAGCAGTACTTC
CASSVSPSYEQYF
>-|TRBV29-1|TRBJ2-4|15|TRBD2
TGCAGCGCTAAAAGCGGGAGGGCTATGGAAAACATTCAGTACTTC
CSAKSGRAMENIQYF
>few|TRBV27|TRBJ2-1|14|-
TGTGCCAGCAGTCTCGGGACCCCGGGCAATGAGCAGTTCTTC
CASSLGTPGNEQFF
>-|TRBV9|TRBJ2-1|14|TRBD2
TGTGCCAGCAGCGCCGGACTAGCCTACAATGAGCAGTTCTTC
CASSAGLAYNEQFF
>many|TRBV29-1|TRBJ2-3|17|TRBD2
TGCAGCGTTGAGACTAGCGGGGGGGCCGTGTCAACAGATACGCAGTATTTT
CSVETSGGAVSTDTQYF
>-|TRBV29-1|TRBJ2-3|16|-
TGCAGCGTTGGTCGGGGCAGAGCAACCCGCACCGATACGCAGTATTTT
CSVGRGRATRTDTQYF
>-|TRBV20-1|TRBJ1-2|13|-
TGCAGTGTCCCTCACGGTGGACAGTATGGCTACACCTTC
CSVPHGGQYGYTF
>-|TRBV6-1|TRBJ2-6|15|-
TGTGCCAGCAACGACTACGGGCCTGGGGCCAACGTCCTGACTTTC
CASNDYGPGANVLTF
>-|TRBV5-1|TRBJ2-4|14|-
TGCGCCAGCAGCTTGAGCGGCGGATCTAGCCATGAGTACTTC
CASSLSGGSSHEYF
>few|TRBV7-6|TRBJ2-7|14|-
TGTGCCAGCAGCCTGGGGACACTATCCCTCGAGCAGTACTTC
CASSLGTLSLEQYF
>few|TRBV20-1|TRBJ2-3|13|-
TGCAGTGCTAGAGTGGCGGCTTCAGATACGCAGTATTTT
CSARVAASDTQYF
>-|TRBV28|TRBJ2-7|14|-
TGTGCCAGCAGTTTATATTCCGGTTTGTCAGCACAGTACTTC
CASSLYSGLSAQYF
>many|TRBV6-5|TRBJ2-2|13|-
TGTGCCAGCAGTTACCGTGTGGGCGGGGAGCTGTTTTTT
CASSYRVGGELFF
>few|TRBV4-1|TRBJ2-2|15|TRBD1
TGCGCCAGCAGCCAGGGACAGGGATTGGCCGGGGAGCTGTTTTTT
CASSQGQGLAGELFF
>few|TRBV20-1|TRBJ1-2|13|-
TGCAGTGCTAGTTTAGGCAGGTTAAGTGGCTACACCTTC
CSASLGRLSGYTF
>few|TRBV7-8|TRBJ2-3|19|TRBD2
TGTGCCAGCAGCCCTCGGCGCAGGACTAGCGGGGGCTTGGCAGATACGCAGTATTTT
CASSPRRRTSGGLADTQYF
>once|TRBV20-1|TRBJ2-2|17|TRBD2
TGCAGTGCTAGAGGTCGGAGCGGGGGGGCGAACACCGGGGAGCTGTTTTTT
CSARGRSGGANTGELFF
>-|TRBV2|TRBJ1-1|10|-
TGTGCCAGCAGTATAGGGGAAGCTTTCTTT
CASSIGEAFF
>few|TRBV29-1|TRBJ2-2|13|-
TGCAGCGTAAGCGCCCAGAACACCGGGGAGCTGTTTTTT
CSVSAQNTGELFF
>few|TRBV6-5|TRBJ2-3|14|-
TGTGCCAGCAGTACTGCCTCGGCGTCAGATACGCAGTATTTT
CASSTASASDTQYF
>-|TRBV20-1|TRBJ2-7|13|TRBD2
TGCAGTGCCTCCGGGACTAGCGGCTACGAGCAGTACTTC
CSASGTSGYEQYF
>many|TRBV12-3/TRBV12-4|TRBJ2-3|14|-
TGTGCCAGCAGTTTGGGGGGTGGGACAGATACGCAGTATTTT
CASSLGGGTDTQYF
>-|TRBV6-1|TRBJ1-6|16|-
TGTGCCAGCAGATCAACCGGACGGGACTATAATTCCCCCCTCCACTTT
CASRSTGRDYNSPLHF
>many|TRBV4-1|TRBJ1-2|14|-
TGCGCCAGCAGCCAAGATGGACCACACTATGGCTACACCTTC
CASSQDGPHYGYTF
>-|TRBV6-5|TRBJ2-1|17|TRBD1
TGTGCCAGCAGTTACTCCCTCCGGGACAGGCTGGACAATGAGCAGTTCTTC
CASSYSLRDRLDNEQFF
>few|TRBV5-1|TRBJ2-1|16|TRBD2
TGCGCCAGCAGCTGGGGGGGACTAGCGGGATACAATGAGCAGTTCTTC
CASSWGGLAGYNEQFF
>-|TRBV10-3|TRBJ1-2|12|TRBD1
TGTGCCTCGCACCAGGGGGACTATGGCTACACCTTC
CASHQGDYGYTF
>-|TRBV12-3/TRBV12-4|TRBJ2-2|17|-
TGTGCCAGCAGTTTGGTTCAGAGATTAACGAACACCGGGGAGCTGTTTTTT
CASSLVQRLTNTGELFF
>-|TRBV9|TRBJ2-2|14|-
TGTGCCAGCAGCGAAGAGGTGGTCACCGGGGAGCTGTTTTTT
CASSEEVVTGELFF
>-|TRBV6-5|TRBJ2-2|17|-
TGTGCCAGCAGTTCCATCTCGGGCGGGGCGAACACCGGGGAGCTGTTTTTT
CASSSISGGANTGELFF
>few|TRBV4-1|TRBJ2-1|18|TRBD2
TGCGCCAGCAGCCAGGAGCCCCCCCTAGCGGGGACATACAATGAGCAGTTCTTC
CASSQEPPLAGTYNEQFF
>few|TRBV9|TRBJ2-1|16|-
TGTGCCAGCAGCGTAGGGTCTGGACGGACCTACAATGAGCAGTTCTTC
CASSVGSGRTYNEQFF
>-|TRBV20-1|TRBJ2-7|15|TRBD2
TGCAGTCCCACGGCGGGGGACCCAACGATCTCCGAGCAGTACTTC
CSPTAGDPTISEQYF
>many|TRBV6-1|TRBJ1-5|15|-
TGTGCCAGCGGCACGGCCGGTCATAGCAATCAGCCCCAGCATTTT
CASGTAGHSNQPQHF
>-|TRBV10-3|TRBJ2-2|13|-
TGTGCCATCAGTCCCGATTCCTCCGGGGAGCTGTTTTTT
CAISPDSSGELFF
>-|TRBV5-1|TRBJ1-1|14|TRBD1
TGCGCCAGCAGGCCAACAGGGGAAGAAACTGAAGCTTTCTTT
CASRPTGEETEAFF
>-|TRBV10-3|TRBJ2-1|15|TRBD1
TGTGCCATCAGAGGGGACAGGGTGGATCACAATGAGCAGTTCTTC
CAIRGDRVDHNEQFF
>-|TRBV7-9|TRBJ2-1|16|-
TGTGCCAGCAGCTTACCCACCCGGGACATCAACAATGAGCAGTTCTTC
CASSLPTRDINNEQFF
>-|TRBV5-6|TRBJ2-3|14|TRBD1
TGTGCCAGCAGGAGGACAGGGGGTGGAGATACGCAGTATTTT
CASRRTGGGDTQYF
>-|TRBV20-1|TRBJ1-1|15|TRBD1
TGCAGTGCTAAACGGAGGGGGCCCATGAACACTGAAGCTTTCTTT
CSAKRRGPMNTEAFF
>-|TRBV20-1|TRBJ2-1|11|-
TGCAGTGCTAAGGGTGGGAATGAGCAGTTCTTC
CSAKGGNEQFF
>-|TRBV20-1|TRBJ2-3|14|TRBD1
TGCAGCGCCGCGGGGACAGGGGCCACAGATACGCAGTATTTT
CSAAGTGATDTQYF
>few|TRBV6-5|TRBJ2-1|18|-
TGTGCCAGCAGTTCTCTGGACGGGTCGGCGGGGAGATACAATGAGCAGTTCTTC
CASSSLDGSAGRYNEQFF
>few|TRBV6-5|TRBJ2-7|14|-
TGTGCCAGCAGTTACTCGCGGTCCACCTACGAGCAGTACTTC
CASSYSRSTYEQYF
>many|TRBV20-1|TRBJ2-7|14|TRBD1
TGCAGTGCTCTCGACAGGGCCATTGACTACGAGCAGTACTTC
CSALDRAIDYEQYF